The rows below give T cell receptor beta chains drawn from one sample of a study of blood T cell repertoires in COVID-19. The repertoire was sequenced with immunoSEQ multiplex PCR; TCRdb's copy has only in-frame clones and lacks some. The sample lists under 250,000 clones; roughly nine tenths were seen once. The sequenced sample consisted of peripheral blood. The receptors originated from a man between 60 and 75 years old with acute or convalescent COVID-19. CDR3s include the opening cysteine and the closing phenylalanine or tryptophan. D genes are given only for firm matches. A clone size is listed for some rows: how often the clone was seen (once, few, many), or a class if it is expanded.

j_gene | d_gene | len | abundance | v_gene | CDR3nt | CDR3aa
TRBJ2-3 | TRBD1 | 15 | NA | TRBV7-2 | TGTGCCAGCAGCCCCAGGGGGCCCAGCACAGATACGCAGTATTTT | CASSPRGPSTDTQYF
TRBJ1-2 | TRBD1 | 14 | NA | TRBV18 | TGTGCCAGCTCACCACAAGGGACAGAAGCTGGCTACACCTTC | CASSPQGTEAGYTF
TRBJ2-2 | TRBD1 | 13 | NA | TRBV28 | TGTGCCAGCACCAGACAGGGCCAAGGGGAGCTGTTTTTT | CASTRQGQGELFF
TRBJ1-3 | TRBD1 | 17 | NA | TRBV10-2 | TGCGCCAGCAGGGATACCTGGACAGGGGGCAATGGAAACACCATATATTTT | CASRDTWTGGNGNTIYF
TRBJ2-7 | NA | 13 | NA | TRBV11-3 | TGTGCCAGCAGCTTAAGCCGAGCCTACGAGCAGTACTTC | CASSLSRAYEQYF
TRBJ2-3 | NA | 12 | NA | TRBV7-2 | TGTGCCAGCAGCCCCAACACAGATACGCAGTATTTT | CASSPNTDTQYF
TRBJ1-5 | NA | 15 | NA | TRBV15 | TGTGCCACCAGCAGAGCTGGGCAGACCAATCAGCCCCAGCATTTT | CATSRAGQTNQPQHF
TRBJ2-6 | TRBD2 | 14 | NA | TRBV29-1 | TGCAGCGTCGGGAGGGGCTCTGGGGCCAACGTCCTGACTTTC | CSVGRGSGANVLTF
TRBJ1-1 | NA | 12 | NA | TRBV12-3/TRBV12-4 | TGTGCCAGCACCACGGGGGGGATAAAGGCTTTCTTT | CASTTGGIKAFF
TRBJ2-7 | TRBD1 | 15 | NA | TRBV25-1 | TGTGCCAGCAGTGATCCGGGACAGGCGGTCGAGGAGCAGTACTTC | CASSDPGQAVEEQYF
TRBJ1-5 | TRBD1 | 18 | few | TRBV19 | TGTGCCAGTAGTGGGCGAACCCTGGGACAGGGGAACAATCAGCCCCAGCATTTT | CASSGRTLGQGNNQPQHF
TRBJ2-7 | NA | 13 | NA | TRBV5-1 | TGCGCCAGCAGGGTAGAGGGAGGCTACGAGCAGTACTTC | CASRVEGGYEQYF
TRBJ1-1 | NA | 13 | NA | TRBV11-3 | TGTGCCAGCAGCTTAAAACAGGGCGGCCTAGCTTTCTTT | CASSLKQGGLAFF
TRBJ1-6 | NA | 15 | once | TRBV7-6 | TGTGCCAGCAGCTCGCGGCAGGGTTCGTACTCACCCCTCCACTTT | CASSSRQGSYSPLHF
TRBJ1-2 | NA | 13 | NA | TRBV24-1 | TGTGCCACCAGCCGGGACATTAACTATGGCTACACCTTC | CATSRDINYGYTF
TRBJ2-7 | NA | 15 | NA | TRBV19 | TGTGCCAGTAGTATCCGGTCTCGGGAGATATACGAGCAGTACTTC | CASSIRSREIYEQYF
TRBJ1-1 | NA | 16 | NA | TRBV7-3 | TGTGCCAGCAGCCCCGGACCACAGGGACTAAACACTGAAGCTTTCTTT | CASSPGPQGLNTEAFF
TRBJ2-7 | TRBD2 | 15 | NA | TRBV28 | TGTGCCAGCAGTTCAGGGACTAGCGGGCCCTACGAGCAGTACTTC | CASSSGTSGPYEQYF
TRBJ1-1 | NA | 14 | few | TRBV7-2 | TGTGCCAGCAGCCCTACGGGACAAAACACTGAAGCTTTCTTT | CASSPTGQNTEAFF
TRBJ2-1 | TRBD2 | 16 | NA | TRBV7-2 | TGTGCCAGCAGCTCCAGGACTAGCGGGAGTAAACTTGAGCAGTTCTTC | CASSSRTSGSKLEQFF
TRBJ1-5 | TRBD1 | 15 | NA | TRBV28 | TGTGCCAGCAGTCGGAGGACAGGGATCAATCAGCCCCAGCATTTT | CASSRRTGINQPQHF
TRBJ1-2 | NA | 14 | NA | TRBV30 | TGTGCCTGGAGTGATTCTGGGGGGGCGTATGGCTACACCTTC | CAWSDSGGAYGYTF
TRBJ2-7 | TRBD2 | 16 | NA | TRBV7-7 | TGTGCTAGCAGCTTAGCCCCTAGCGGGAGGTCCTACGAGCAGTACTTC | CASSLAPSGRSYEQYF
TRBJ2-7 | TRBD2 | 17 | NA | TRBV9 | TGTGCCAGCAGCCAGGGGACTAGCGGGAGAGGTTCCTACGAGCAGTACTTC | CASSQGTSGRGSYEQYF
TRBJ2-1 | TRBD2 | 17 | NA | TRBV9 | TGTGCCAGCAGCGTAGATACTAGCGGGGCCGCGGGCAATGAGCAGTTCTTC | CASSVDTSGAAGNEQFF
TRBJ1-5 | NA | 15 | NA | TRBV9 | TGTGCCAGCAGCCCCGGCAGGAACAGCAATCAGCCCCAGCATTTT | CASSPGRNSNQPQHF
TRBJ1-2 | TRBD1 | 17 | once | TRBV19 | TGTGCCAGTAGTATCCGGGACAGGGGCGACTTAGGTGCTGGCTACACCTTC | CASSIRDRGDLGAGYTF
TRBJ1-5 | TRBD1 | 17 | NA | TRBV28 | TGTGCCAGCAGTCGGACAGGGGGATTGGTTTCGGTTCAGCCCCAGCATTTT | CASSRTGGLVSVQPQHF
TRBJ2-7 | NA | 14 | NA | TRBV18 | TGTGCCAGCTCCCAAGCGACTTCTCCCTACGAGCAGTACTTC | CASSQATSPYEQYF
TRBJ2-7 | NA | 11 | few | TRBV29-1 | TGCAGCGTAGACAGGTCCGGCGAGCAGTACTTC | CSVDRSGEQYF
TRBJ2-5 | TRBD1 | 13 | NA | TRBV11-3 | TGTGCCAGCAGCTACAGGGGTAGAGAGACCCAGTACTTC | CASSYRGRETQYF
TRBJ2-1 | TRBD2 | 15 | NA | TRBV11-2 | TGTGCCAGCAGTCGTACTAGCGGGAGCAACAATGAGCAGTTCTTC | CASSRTSGSNNEQFF